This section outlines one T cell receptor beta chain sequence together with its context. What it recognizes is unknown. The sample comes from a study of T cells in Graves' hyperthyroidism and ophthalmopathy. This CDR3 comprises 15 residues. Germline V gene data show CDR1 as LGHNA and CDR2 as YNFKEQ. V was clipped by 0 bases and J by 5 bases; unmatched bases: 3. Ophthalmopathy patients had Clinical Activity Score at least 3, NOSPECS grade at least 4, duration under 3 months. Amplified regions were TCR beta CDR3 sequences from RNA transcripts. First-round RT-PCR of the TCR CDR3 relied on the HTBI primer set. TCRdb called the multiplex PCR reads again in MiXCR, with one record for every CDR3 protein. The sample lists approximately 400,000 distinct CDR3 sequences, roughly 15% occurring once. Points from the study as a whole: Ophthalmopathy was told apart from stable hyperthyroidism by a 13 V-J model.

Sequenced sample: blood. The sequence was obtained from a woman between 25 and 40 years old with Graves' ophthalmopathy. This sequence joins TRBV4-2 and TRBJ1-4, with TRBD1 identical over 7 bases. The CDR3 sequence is CASSQEGQDNEKLFF. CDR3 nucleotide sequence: TGTGCCAGCAGCCAAGAAGGACAGGACAATGAAAAACTGTTTTTT.